The 26 T cell receptor beta chains in this list originate from one sample, sequenced in a study of Ad26.COV2.S vaccination and SARS-CoV-2 variants. The treatment: 19 received Ad26.COV2.S at low or high dose, single or two shots; about five received placebo; per-sample allocation not given. After the first vaccine or placebo injection, samples were drawn on day 63. The method was immunoSEQ multiplex PCR; TCRdb's version includes in-frame clones alone and lacks a portion of them. The repertoire holds about 480,000 clones, with approximately 88% as singletons. The sequencing used peripheral blood, collected in a trial of Ad26.COV2.S vaccine versus placebo. These receptors were collected from a person between 18 and 65 years old who received the Ad26.COV2.S COVID-19 vaccine or a placebo.

The CDR3 reads CASSLQGRQPQHF. DNA for the CDR3: TGTGCCAGCAGCCTCCAGGGTCGTCAGCCCCAGCATTTT. The chain is built from TRBV6-2 or TRBV6-3 and TRBJ1-5; D may be TRBD1 (5 bases). The CDR3 length is 13 residues. Deletions cut 6 bases from V and 6 bases from J, with 12 bases between. Germline V gene sequence: CDR1 MNHEY, CDR2 SVGEGT.

This chain uses TRBV19 with TRBJ2-2, with D perhaps matching TRBD2 (5 bases). Trimming cost V 7 bases and J 8 bases, with 11 bases left between them. The germline V gene encodes CDR1 LNHDA and CDR2 SQIVND (reference sequence). The CDR3 sequence is 12 residues long. The CDR3 DNA reads TGTGCCAGTACCCATAGAGGGGGGGAGCTGTTTTTT. Its protein is CASTHRGGELFF.

The V and J genes are TRBV6-2 or TRBV6-3 and TRBJ1-1, with 7 bases fitting TRBD1. This CDR3 is built from 13 residues. CDR1 MNHEY and CDR2 SVGEGT come from the germline V gene. V was clipped by 6 bases and J by 6 bases; unmatched bases: 7. CDR3 DNA: TGTGCCAGCAGCCAGAGGGGGCCATCTGAAGCTTTCTTT. Its protein product is CASSQRGPSEAFF.

The chain employs TRBV10-3 and TRBJ2-5; no clear D. Germline V CDR1 and CDR2: ENHRY, SYGVKD. This CDR3 has 13 residues. Trimming left V 4 bases short and J 2 bases short, with 8 bases between. This chain's CDR3 is CAISVGRQETQYF. The CDR3 nucleotides read TGTGCCATCAGTGTCGGACGGCAAGAGACCCAGTACTTC.

This chain joins TRBV19 and TRBJ2-3; the match to TRBD2 covers 12 bases. The V and J ends lost 5 bases and 7 bases, in that order; junction bases with no gene match: 16. This CDR3 has 18 residues. CDR1 and CDR2 from the germline V gene are LNHDA and SQIVND (reference sequence). The CDR3 sequence: CASSLKRTSGTTRNTQYF. DNA of the CDR3: TGTGCCAGTAGTCTCAAACGGACTAGCGGGACCACCCGCAATACGCAGTATTTT.

This clone turned up a few times. A junction boundary mismatches the germline segment, possibly from a read error. This chain connects TRBV24-1 to TRBJ1-2, with a possible D match to TRBD1 (6 bases). Germline V gene lookup returns CDR1 KGHDR and CDR2 SFDVKD. This CDR3 has 17 amino acids. The CDR3 loop reads CATSLEGVVGTYPSVAF. In DNA form, the CDR3 reads TGTGCCACCAGTCTGGAGGGGGTAGTAGGGACATACCCGAGTGTGGCCTTC.

This clone turned up a few times. The gene calls are TRBV28 and TRBJ1-6; 9 bases line up with TRBD1. Per germline, CDR1 MDHEN and CDR2 SYDVKM. The CDR3 covers 14 residues. The V segment lost 5 bases and the J segment 9 bases; nucleotides outside the gene matches: 5. The CDR3 DNA reads as TGTGCCAGCAGTCGCAGACAGGGGGGTTCACCCCTCCACTTT. Its translation is CASSRRQGGSPLHF.

With regard to this clone: The same CDR3 is also encoded by other DNA sequences in this sample. The V call is TRBV19, the J call TRBJ2-7; 12 nucleotides agree with TRBD2. The J segment lost 0 bases and the V segment lost 8 bases, leaving 2 bases of the junction unmatched. CDR3 size: 14 residues. Germline lookup yields CDR1 LNHDA and CDR2 SQIVND (reference sequence). The CDR3 DNA sequence: TGTGCCAGTTCACTAGCGGGAGGCTCCTACGAGCAGTACTTC. It yields the protein CASSLAGGSYEQYF.

This clone was seen only a few times. CDR3: CASGWTGDSYEQYF. CDR3 in DNA: TGTGCCAGCGGGTGGACAGGAGACTCCTACGAGCAGTACTTC. The chain carries TRBV2 and TRBJ2-7; 7 nucleotides align to TRBD1. With 8 bases clipped from V and 0 bases from J, the junction kept 7 bases outside the gene matches. Germline V gene data show CDR1 as SNHLY and CDR2 as FYNNEI. The CDR3 covers 14 residues.

This clone was recorded once. The chain couples TRBV21-1 to TRBJ2-3. TRBV21-1 is listed as a pseudogene. CDR3 size: 14 residues. CDR3 DNA: TGTGCCAGCAGCAAAGAAGGTACCGGAGATACGCAGTATTTT. Residues: CASSKEGTGDTQYF.

J is TRBJ2-1 and V is TRBV7-9; D uncertain. The germline V gene encodes CDR1 SEHNR and CDR2 FQNEAQ (reference sequence). This CDR3 has 14 residues. Trimming pared 5 bases from V and 5 bases from J, leaving 13 bases between. CDR3 sequence: CASSALGTNNEQFF. CDR3 nucleotides: TGTGCCAGCAGCGCCCTCGGAACCAACAATGAGCAGTTCTTC. The variable domain in full, completed from reference TRBV7-9 and TRBJ2-1, reads DTGVSQNPRHKITKRGQNVTFRCDPISEHNRLYWYRQTLGQGPEFLTYFQNEAQLEKSRLLSDRFSAERPKGSFSTLEIQRTEQGDSAMYLCASSALGTNNEQFFGPGTRLTVL.

The chain couples TRBV5-1 to TRBJ2-2; 7 bases align to TRBD2. V lost 3 bases, J lost 0 bases, and 8 bases stayed unmatched. Germline CDR1 and CDR2: SGHRS and YFSETQ. The CDR3 has 17 residues. The CDR3 sequence is CASSSRTGLSNTGELFF. The CDR3 DNA sequence: TGCGCCAGCAGCTCGCGGACGGGACTATCGAACACCGGGGAGCTGTTTTTT.

In regard to this clone: Compared with germline, one end of the junction differs, possibly owing to a read error. The chain has TRBV28 and TRBJ1-1; D possibly corresponds to TRBD1 (5 bases). From germline, CDR1 is MDHEN and CDR2 SYDVKM. The CDR3 loop spans 12 amino acids. CDR3 region: CDSSLSWGGAFF. The CDR3 DNA sequence: TGTGACAGCAGTTTATCCTGGGGGGGAGCTTTCTTT. Full variable domain (remainder filled in from reference TRBV28 and TRBJ1-1): DVKVTQSSRYLVKRTGEKVFLECVQDMDHENMFWYRQDPGLGLRLIYFSYDVKMKEKGDIPEGYSVSREKKERFSLILESASTNQTSMYLCDSSLSWGGAFFGQGTRLTVV.

The J gene is TRBJ2-5, the V gene TRBV28; no clear D gene. V was cut by 0 bases and J by 1 base, with 9 bases left in between. Germline assignment: CDR1 MDHEN and CDR2 SYDVKM. The CDR3 runs 15 residues. CDR3 DNA: TGTGCCAGCAGTTTATGGCAGGCACTCCAAGAGACCCAGTACTTC. It codes for CASSLWQALQETQYF.

The rearrangement uses TRBV27 and TRBJ1-1, with 9 positions matching TRBD1. V lost 6 bases, J lost 4 bases, and 15 bases stayed unmatched. This CDR3 comprises 17 residues. CDR1 and CDR2 (germline): MNHEY, SMNVEV (reference sequence). CDR3 in amino acids: CASSTGTGFLRVTEAFF. CDR3 nucleotides: TGTGCCAGCAGCACCGGGACAGGGTTTTTGCGTGTCACTGAAGCTTTCTTT.

V is TRBV6-5 and J is TRBJ1-1, with D unclear. V lost 3 bases and J lost 1, with 9 bases in between. Per the germline V gene, CDR1 is MNHEY and CDR2 is SVGAGI. The CDR3 consists of 14 residues. The CDR3 DNA reads as TGTGCCAGCAGTTATGGACTCACGAACACTGAAGCTTTCTTT. Translation: CASSYGLTNTEAFF.

V is TRBV28 and J is TRBJ2-3; 10 nucleotides line up with TRBD2. Trimming removed 6 bases from V and 1 base from J; junction bases left unmatched: 1. The CDR3 covers 14 residues. Germline V gene data show CDR1 as MDHEN and CDR2 as SYDVKM. This CDR3 reads CASRGTSGTDTQYF. DNA of the CDR3: TGTGCCAGCAGAGGGACTAGCGGCACAGATACGCAGTATTTT.

This clone came up once. V usage is TRBV29-1 and J usage is TRBJ2-6, with D uncertain. V lost 7 bases and J lost 0, with 7 bases in between. Germline V lookup: CDR1 SQVTM, CDR2 ANQGSEA. The CDR3 consists of 13 residues. The CDR3, as DNA: TGCAGCGGGAGACCCTCTGGGGCCAACGTCCTGACTTTC. Translated, it gives CSGRPSGANVLTF.

This sequence joins TRBV6-5 and TRBJ1-1; D possibly corresponds to TRBD1 (6 bases). The CDR3 extends over 13 amino acids. Germline values: CDR1 MNHEY, CDR2 SVGAGI. Between the trimmed V and J ends, which lost 5 bases and 6 bases, there was a span of 13 bases. The CDR3 loop reads CASSIDRRAEAFF. In DNA form, the CDR3 reads TGTGCCAGCAGTATAGACAGGAGAGCTGAAGCTTTCTTT.

The V and J genes are TRBV25-1 and TRBJ2-3, with 9 bases that match TRBD2. CDR1 is MGHDK and CDR2 is SYGVNS in the germline V gene. The CDR3 contains 18 residues. The V segment lost 0 bases and the J segment 3 bases; nucleotides outside the gene matches: 10. The CDR3 region has the DNA TGTGCCAGCAGTGAATATCGAGGTAGCGGGAGACGGACAGATACGCAGTATTTT. Residues: CASSEYRGSGRRTDTQYF.

The chain combines TRBV5-1 with TRBJ1-2; D is possibly TRBD1 (6 bases). CDR1 and CDR2 from the germline V gene are SGHRS and YFSETQ. This CDR3 has 14 amino acids. With 0 bases removed from V and 12 bases from J, the gap between germline ends came to 18 bases. In DNA, the CDR3 is TGCGCCAGCAGCTTGGCCAGTGGGGGGCTAGGAAACACCTTC. Encoded protein: CASSLASGGLGNTF.

The chain joins TRBV28 to TRBJ2-7, with a weak D call TRBD1 (5 bases). Trimming removed 10 bases at V and 2 bases at J, with 15 bases between. Germline lookup yields CDR1 MDHEN and CDR2 SYDVKM. CDR3 length: 13 amino acids. The chain's CDR3 is CATKGVSTYEQYF. The DNA of the CDR3 is TGTGCCACCAAAGGGGTTTCTACCTACGAGCAGTACTTC.

This clone has just a few counts. The gene calls are TRBV28 and TRBJ1-5, with D hard to call. With 6 bases removed from V and 0 bases from J, the gap between germline ends came to 9 bases. The CDR3 length is 14 residues. Looked up from germline, CDR1 is MDHEN and CDR2 is SYDVKM. CDR3 region: CASSRDNSNQPQHF. As DNA, the CDR3 is TGTGCCAGCAGCCGCGACAATAGCAATCAGCCCCAGCATTTT.

The chain has TRBV5-5 and TRBJ2-5, with 11 bases matching TRBD2. CDR3 length: 18 residues. Trimming cost V 0 bases and J 1 base; bases outside gene matches: 8. Germline loops: CDR1 SGHKS, CDR2 YYEKEE (reference sequence). The CDR3 sequence: CASSLEVAGGLAQETQYF. CDR3 sequence (DNA): TGTGCCAGCAGCTTGGAGGTAGCGGGAGGGTTGGCCCAAGAGACCCAGTACTTC.

V usage is TRBV6-1 and J usage is TRBJ2-3; possibly TRBD1 or TRBD2 for D (5 bases each). The CDR3 runs to 16 residues. Trimming pared 2 bases from V and 4 bases from J, leaving 16 bases between. Germline CDR1 is MNHNS and CDR2 is SASEGT. The CDR3 region has the DNA TGTGCCAGCAGTGAACAAGTGAGGGGTTGGGCAGATACGCAGTATTTT. It translates to CASSEQVRGWADTQYF.

Comments on this clone: It is unclear where the CDR3 begins or ends on the DNA, so no DNA is shown, and the CDR3 is as TCRdb lists it. The rearrangement joins TRBV24-1 to TRBJ2-1; the table's D call of TRBD2 was not tested on the DNA. A total of 15 residues make up the CDR3, ends included. Germline-derived CDR1 and CDR2 are KGHDR and SFDVKD. The CDR3 is CATSVPTGGLNEQFF.